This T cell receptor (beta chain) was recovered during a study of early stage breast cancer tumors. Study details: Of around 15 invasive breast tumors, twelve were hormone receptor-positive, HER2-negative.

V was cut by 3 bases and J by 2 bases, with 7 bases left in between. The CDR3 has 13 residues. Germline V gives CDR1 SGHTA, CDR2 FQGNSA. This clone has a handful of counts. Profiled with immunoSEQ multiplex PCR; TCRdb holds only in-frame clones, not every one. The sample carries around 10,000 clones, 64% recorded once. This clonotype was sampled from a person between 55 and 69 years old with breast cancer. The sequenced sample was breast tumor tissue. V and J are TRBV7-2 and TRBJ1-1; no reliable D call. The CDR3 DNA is TGTGCCAGCAGCTTCCTAGTCAACACTGAAGCTTTCTTT. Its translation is CASSFLVNTEAFF.